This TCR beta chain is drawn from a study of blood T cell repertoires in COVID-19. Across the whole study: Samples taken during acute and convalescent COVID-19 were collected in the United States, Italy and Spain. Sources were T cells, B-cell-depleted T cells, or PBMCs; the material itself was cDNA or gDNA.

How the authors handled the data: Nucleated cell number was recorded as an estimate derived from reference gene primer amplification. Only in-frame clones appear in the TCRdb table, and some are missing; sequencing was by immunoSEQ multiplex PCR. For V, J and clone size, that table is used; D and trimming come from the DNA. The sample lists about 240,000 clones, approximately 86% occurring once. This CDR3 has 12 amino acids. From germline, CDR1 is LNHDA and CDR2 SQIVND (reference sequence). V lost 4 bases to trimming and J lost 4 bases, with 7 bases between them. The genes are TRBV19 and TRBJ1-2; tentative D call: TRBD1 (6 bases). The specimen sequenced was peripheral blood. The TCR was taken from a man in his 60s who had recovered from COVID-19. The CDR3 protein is CASSNRVYGYTF. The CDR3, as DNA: TGTGCCAGTAGTAACAGGGTCTATGGCTACACCTTC.